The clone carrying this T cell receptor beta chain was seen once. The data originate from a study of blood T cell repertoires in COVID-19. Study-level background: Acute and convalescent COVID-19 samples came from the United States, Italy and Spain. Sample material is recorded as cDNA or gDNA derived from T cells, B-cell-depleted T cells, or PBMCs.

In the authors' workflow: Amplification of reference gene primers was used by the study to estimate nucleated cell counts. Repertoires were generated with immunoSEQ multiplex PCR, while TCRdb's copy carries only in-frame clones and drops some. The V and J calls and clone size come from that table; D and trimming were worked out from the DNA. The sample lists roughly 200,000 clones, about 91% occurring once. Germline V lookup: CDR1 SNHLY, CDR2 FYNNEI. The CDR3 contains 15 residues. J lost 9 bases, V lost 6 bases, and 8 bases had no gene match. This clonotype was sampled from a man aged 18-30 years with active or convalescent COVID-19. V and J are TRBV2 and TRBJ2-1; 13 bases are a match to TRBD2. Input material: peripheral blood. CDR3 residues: CASSGLAGVLGEQFF. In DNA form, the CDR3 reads TGTGCCAGCAGCGGACTAGCGGGAGTCTTAGGTGAGCAGTTCTTC. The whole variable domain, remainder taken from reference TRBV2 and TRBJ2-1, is EPEVTQTPSHQVTQMGQEVILRCVPISNHLYFYWYRQILGQKVEFLVSFYNNEISEKSEIFDDQFSVERPDGSNFTLKIRSTKLEDSAMYFCASSGLAGVLGEQFFGPGTRLTVL.